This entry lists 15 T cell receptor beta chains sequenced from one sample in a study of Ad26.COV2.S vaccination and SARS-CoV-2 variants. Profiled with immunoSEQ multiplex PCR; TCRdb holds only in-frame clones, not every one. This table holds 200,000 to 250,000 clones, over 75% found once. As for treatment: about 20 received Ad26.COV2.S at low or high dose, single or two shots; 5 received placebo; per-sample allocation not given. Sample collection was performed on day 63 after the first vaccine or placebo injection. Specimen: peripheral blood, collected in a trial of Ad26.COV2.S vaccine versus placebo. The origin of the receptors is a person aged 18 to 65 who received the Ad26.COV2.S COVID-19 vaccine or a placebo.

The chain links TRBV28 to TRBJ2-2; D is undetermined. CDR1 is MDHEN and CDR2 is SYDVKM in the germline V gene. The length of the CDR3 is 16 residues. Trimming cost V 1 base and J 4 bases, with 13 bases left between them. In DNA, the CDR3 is TGTGCCAGCAGTTTATCTCTCCCAGCGTTCACCGGGGAGCTGTTTTTT. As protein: CASSLSLPAFTGELFF.

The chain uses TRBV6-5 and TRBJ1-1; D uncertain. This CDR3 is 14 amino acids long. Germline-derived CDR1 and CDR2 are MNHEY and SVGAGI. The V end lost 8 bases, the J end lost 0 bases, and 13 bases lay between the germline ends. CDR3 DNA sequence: TGTGCCAGCCGGACCCTAAACATGAACACTGAAGCTTTCTTT. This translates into CASRTLNMNTEAFF.

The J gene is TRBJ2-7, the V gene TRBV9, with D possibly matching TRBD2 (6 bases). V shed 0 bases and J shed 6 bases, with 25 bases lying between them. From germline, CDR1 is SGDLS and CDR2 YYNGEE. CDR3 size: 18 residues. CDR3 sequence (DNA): TGTGCCAGCAGCGTAGGGATCAGGGTACCGGCCCTACTAGCCGAGCAGTACTTC. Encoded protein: CASSVGIRVPALLAEQYF.

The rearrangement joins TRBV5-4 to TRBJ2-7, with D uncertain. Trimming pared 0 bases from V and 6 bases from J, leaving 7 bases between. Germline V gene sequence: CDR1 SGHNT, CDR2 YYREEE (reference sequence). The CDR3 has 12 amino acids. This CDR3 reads CASSLGAGEQYF. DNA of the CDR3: TGTGCCAGCAGCTTGGGCGCAGGCGAGCAGTACTTC.

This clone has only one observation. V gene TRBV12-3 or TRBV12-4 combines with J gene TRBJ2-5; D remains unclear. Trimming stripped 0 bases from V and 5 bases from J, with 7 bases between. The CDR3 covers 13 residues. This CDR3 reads CASSLAPAETQYF. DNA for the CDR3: TGTGCCAGCAGTTTAGCGCCGGCGGAGACCCAGTACTTC.

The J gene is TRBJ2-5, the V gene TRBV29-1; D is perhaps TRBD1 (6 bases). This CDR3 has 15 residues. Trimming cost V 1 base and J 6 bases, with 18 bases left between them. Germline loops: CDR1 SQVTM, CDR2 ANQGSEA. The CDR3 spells CSVEGGRGFRQTQYF. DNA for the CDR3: TGCAGCGTTGAAGGCGGCAGGGGTTTTCGTCAGACCCAGTACTTC.

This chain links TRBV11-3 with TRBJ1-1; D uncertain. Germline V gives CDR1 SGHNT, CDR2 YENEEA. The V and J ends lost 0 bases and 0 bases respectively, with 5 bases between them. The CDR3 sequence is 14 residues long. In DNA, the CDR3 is TGTGCCAGCAGCTTAGAGGGAATGAACACTGAAGCTTTCTTT. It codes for CASSLEGMNTEAFF.

In DNA, the CDR3 is TGTGCCAGCAGCTTAGAGTCCCTTAAAGGCACAGATACGCAGTATTTT. This translates into CASSLESLKGTDTQYF. This chain joins TRBV7-3 and TRBJ2-3; no reliable D call. This CDR3 spans 16 amino acids. Germline V gene sequence: CDR1 SGHTA, CDR2 FQGTGA. With 2 bases removed from V and 1 base from J, the gap between germline ends came to 13 bases.

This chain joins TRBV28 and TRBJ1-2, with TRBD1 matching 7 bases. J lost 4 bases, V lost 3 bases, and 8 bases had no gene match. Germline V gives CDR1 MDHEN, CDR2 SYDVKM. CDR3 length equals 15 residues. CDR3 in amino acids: CASSFQNRGGYGYTF. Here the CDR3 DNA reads TGTGCCAGCAGTTTTCAAAACAGGGGCGGCTATGGCTACACCTTC.

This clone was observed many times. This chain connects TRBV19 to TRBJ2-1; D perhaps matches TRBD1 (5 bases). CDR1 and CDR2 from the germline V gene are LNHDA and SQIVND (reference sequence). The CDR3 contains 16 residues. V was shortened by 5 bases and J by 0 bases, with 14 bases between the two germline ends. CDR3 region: CASSVQDASSYNEQFF. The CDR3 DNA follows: TGTGCCAGTAGTGTACAGGATGCTAGCTCCTACAATGAGCAGTTCTTC.

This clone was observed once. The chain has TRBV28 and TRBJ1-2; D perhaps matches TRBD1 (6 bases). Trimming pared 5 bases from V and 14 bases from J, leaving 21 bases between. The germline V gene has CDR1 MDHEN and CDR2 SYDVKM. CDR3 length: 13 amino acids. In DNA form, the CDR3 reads TGTGCCAGCAGTAAGTCGGGGGCGCTGGCTGCGACCTTC. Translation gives CASSKSGALAATF.

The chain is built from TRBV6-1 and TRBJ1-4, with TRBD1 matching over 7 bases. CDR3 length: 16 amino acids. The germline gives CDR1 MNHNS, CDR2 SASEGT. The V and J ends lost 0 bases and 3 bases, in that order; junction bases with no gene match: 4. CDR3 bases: TGTGCCAGCAGTGAAGCGAGACAGGGCCCTAATGAAAAACTGTTTTTT. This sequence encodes CASSEARQGPNEKLFF.

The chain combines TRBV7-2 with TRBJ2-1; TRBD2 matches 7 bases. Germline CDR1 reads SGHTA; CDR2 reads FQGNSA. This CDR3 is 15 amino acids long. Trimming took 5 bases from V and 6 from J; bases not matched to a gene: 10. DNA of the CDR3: TGTGCCAGCAGCCAAGCAGCGGGGCCCTCCAATGAGCAGTTCTTC. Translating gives CASSQAAGPSNEQFF. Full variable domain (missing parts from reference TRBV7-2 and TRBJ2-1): GAGVSQSPSNKVTEKGKDVELRCDPISGHTALYWYRQSLGQGLEFLIYFQGNSAPDKSGLPSDRFSAERTGGSVSTLTIQRTQQEDSAVYLCASSQAAGPSNEQFFGPGTRLTVL.

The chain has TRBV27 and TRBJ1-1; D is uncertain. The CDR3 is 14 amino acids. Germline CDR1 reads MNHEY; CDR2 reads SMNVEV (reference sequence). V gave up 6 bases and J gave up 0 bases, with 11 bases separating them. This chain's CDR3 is CASSVRNLNTEAFF. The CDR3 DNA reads TGTGCCAGCAGCGTAAGGAACTTGAACACTGAAGCTTTCTTT.

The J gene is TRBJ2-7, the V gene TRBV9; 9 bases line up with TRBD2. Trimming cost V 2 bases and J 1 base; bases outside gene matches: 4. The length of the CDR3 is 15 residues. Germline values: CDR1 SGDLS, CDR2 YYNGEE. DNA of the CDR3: TGTGCCAGCAGCGTCGGGCTAGCGGGGTCCTACGAGCAGTACTTC. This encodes CASSVGLAGSYEQYF.